This T cell receptor beta chain was recovered during a study of cytomegalovirus exposure and HLA in healthy donors. Trimming at V came to 6 bases and at J to 3 bases, leaving 4 bases not matched to a gene. Germline-derived CDR1 and CDR2 are SNHLY and FYNNEI. The CDR3 consists of 14 residues. Comments on this clone: Its specificity is not known.

PCR used 60 Vbeta primers and 13 Jbeta primers. Measured with immunoSEQ multiplex PCR; TCRdb has only the in-frame clones, and not every one. The data contain more than 50,000 clones, 85% to 90% of them seen just once; the ten biggest clones take up about 10%. Study results and caveats: Presence/absence analysis assumed near-uniform sequencing depth across donors. Earlier analysis found most TCR beta V segments productive about 90% or about 30% of the time. It was reported in a later analysis that an Asian-associated ancestry cluster showed fewer N-insertions than the 666-donor mean.

This TCR came from a female donor in good health and CMV-seronegative. The sample consisted of PBMCs. This chain connects TRBV2 to TRBJ2-5, with 10 bases identical to TRBD2. This CDR3 is CASSLLAGEETQYF. CDR3 sequence (DNA): TGTGCCAGCAGCCTTCTAGCGGGAGAAGAGACCCAGTACTTC.